This TCR beta chain stems from a study of blood T cells in healthy people across ages. The CDR3 has 15 residues. Germline V gives CDR1 SNHLY, CDR2 FYNNEI. A second PCR of roughly 7 to 11 cycles used a sample-barcoded 5' primer and a J-beta primer mix. TCRdb re-called the 5' RACE reads through MiXCR, storing one row per CDR3 protein. The sample records roughly 1,500,000 distinct CDR3 sequences, 42% being singletons. Each of the donors had roughly 9.7 milliliters of peripheral blood drawn into EDTA-treated Vacutainer tubes. Note on this clonotype: Its antigen is currently unknown. One end of the junction varies from germline; a read error may be responsible.

Whole-study findings and limits: Total diversity from one million sequenced T cells was likely underestimated. Correlation between TCR beta diversity and naive T cell percentage was strong. Both naive CD4+ cell counts and diversity were greater in long-lived donors than in aged donors.

Sequenced: blood. This TCR was recovered from a woman aged 18-29 years in good health. The rearrangement links TRBV2 to TRBJ2-6, with D unclear. CDR3 protein: CAGSPRTSGANVLTF. CDR3 sequence (DNA): TGTGCCGGCAGCCCTCGTACTTCTGGGGCCAACGTCCTGACTTTC.